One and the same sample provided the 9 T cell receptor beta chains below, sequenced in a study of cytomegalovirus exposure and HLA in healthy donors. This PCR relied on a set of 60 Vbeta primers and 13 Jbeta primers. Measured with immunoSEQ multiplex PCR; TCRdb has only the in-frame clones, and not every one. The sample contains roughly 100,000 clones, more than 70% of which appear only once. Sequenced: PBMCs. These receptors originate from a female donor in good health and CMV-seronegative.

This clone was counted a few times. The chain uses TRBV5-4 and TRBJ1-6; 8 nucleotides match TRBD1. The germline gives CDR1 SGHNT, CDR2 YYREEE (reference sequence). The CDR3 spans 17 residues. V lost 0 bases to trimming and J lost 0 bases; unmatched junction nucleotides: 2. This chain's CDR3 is CASSLGQGTSYNSPLHF. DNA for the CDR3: TGTGCCAGCAGCTTGGGACAGGGGACCTCCTATAATTCACCCCTCCACTTT.

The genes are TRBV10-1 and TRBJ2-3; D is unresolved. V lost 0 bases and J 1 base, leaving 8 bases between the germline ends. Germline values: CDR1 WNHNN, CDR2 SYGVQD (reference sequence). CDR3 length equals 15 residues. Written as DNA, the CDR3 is TGCGCCAGCAGTGAGTCCGCTGGAGGCACAGATACGCAGTATTTT. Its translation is CASSESAGGTDTQYF.

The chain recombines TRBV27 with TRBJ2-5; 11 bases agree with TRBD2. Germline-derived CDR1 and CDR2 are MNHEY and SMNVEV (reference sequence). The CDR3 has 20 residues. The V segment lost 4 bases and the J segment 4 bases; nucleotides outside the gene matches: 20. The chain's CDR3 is CASSSTPHGFSGRGRETQYF. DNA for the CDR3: TGTGCCAGCAGTTCCACCCCCCATGGTTTTAGCGGGAGGGGGAGAGAGACCCAGTACTTC.

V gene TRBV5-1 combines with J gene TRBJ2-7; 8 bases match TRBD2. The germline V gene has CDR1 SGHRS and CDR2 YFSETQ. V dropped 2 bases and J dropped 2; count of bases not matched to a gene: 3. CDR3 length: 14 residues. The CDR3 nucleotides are TGCGCCAGCAGCTTTAGAGCGGGGGCCTACGAGCAGTACTTC. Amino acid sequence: CASSFRAGAYEQYF. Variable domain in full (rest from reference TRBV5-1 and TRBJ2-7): KAGVTQTPRYLIKTRGQQVTLSCSPISGHRSVSWYQQTPGQGLQFLFEYFSETQRNKGNFPGRFSGRQFSNSRSEMNVSTLELGDSALYLCASSFRAGAYEQYFGPGTRLTVT.

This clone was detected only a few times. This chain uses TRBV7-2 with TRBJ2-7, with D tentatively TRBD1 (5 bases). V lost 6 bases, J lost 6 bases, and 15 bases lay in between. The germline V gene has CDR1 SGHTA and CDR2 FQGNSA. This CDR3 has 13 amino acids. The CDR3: CASSFTGFSEQYF. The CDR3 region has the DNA TGTGCCAGCAGTTTTACAGGTTTCTCCGAGCAGTACTTC.

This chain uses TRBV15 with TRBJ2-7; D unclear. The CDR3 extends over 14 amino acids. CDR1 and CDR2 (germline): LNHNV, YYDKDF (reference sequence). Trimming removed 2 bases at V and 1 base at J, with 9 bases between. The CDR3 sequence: CATSRNTPSYEQYF. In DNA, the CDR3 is TGTGCCACCAGCAGAAACACCCCATCCTACGAGCAGTACTTC.

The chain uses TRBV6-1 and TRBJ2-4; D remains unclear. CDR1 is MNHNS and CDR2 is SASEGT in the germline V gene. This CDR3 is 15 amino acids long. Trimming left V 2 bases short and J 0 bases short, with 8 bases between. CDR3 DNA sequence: TGTGCCAGCAGTGAATTGGCCCTAGCCAAAAACATTCAGTACTTC. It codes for CASSELALAKNIQYF.

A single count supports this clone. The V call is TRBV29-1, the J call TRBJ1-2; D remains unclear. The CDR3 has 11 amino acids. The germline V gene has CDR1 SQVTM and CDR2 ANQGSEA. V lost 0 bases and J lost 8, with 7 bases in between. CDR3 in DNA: TGCAGCGTTGAAGATCCTCGGGGCTACACCTTC. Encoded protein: CSVEDPRGYTF.

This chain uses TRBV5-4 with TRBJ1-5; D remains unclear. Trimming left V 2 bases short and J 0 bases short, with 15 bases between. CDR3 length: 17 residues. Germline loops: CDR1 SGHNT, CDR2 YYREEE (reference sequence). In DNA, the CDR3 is TGTGCCAGCAGCTTTGGTCTAAGTGGAGATAGCAATCAGCCCCAGCATTTT. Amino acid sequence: CASSFGLSGDSNQPQHF.